These T cell receptor beta chains were read from a single sample in a study of OX40 agonist ivuxolimab in advanced cancers. This table comes from immunoSEQ multiplex PCR, and its TCRdb copy is limited to in-frame clones, with some not included. There are about 62,000 clones in the sample; around 90% occur only once, and about 5.5% lies in the top ten. Here the sequenced sample was CD4+ or CD8+ T cells sorted from blood, taken in a trial of the OX40 agonist ivuxolimab. All receptors derive from an adult with an advanced solid tumor such as melanoma, head and neck, liver or kidney cancer. CDR3s include the opening cysteine and the closing phenylalanine or tryptophan. Each record gives: clone size, D gene, V gene, J gene, CDR3 protein, CDR3 DNA. A D gene is named only where the DNA matches it firmly. Clone size, where shown, is once, few, many, or a class for clones that have expanded.

abundance: once
d_gene: .
v_gene: TRBV6-1
j_gene: TRBJ2-2
CDR3aa: CASSLSGLDTGELFF
CDR3nt: TGTGCCAGCAGTCTTTCAGGACTGGACACCGGGGAGCTGTTTTTT

abundance: once
d_gene: .
v_gene: TRBV7-9
j_gene: TRBJ2-1
CDR3aa: CASSFTLDNEQFF
CDR3nt: TGTGCCAGCAGCTTCACTCTCGACAATGAGCAGTTCTTC

abundance: .
d_gene: .
v_gene: TRBV5-1
j_gene: TRBJ2-2
CDR3aa: CASSLVPPSETGELFF
CDR3nt: TGCGCCAGCAGCTTGGTTCCGCCCTCGGAGACCGGGGAGCTGTTTTTT

abundance: once
d_gene: TRBD1
v_gene: TRBV18
j_gene: TRBJ1-3
CDR3aa: CASSPPTGTGSGNTIYF
CDR3nt: TGTGCCAGCTCACCACCTACCGGGACAGGCTCTGGAAACACCATATATTTT

abundance: .
d_gene: TRBD1
v_gene: TRBV2
j_gene: TRBJ2-1
CDR3aa: CASTRQGNGEQFF
CDR3nt: TGTGCCAGCACGAGACAGGGGAATGGCGAGCAGTTCTTC

abundance: once
d_gene: .
v_gene: TRBV4-3
j_gene: TRBJ2-7
CDR3aa: CASSQEAGSRNEQYF
CDR3nt: TGCGCCAGCAGCCAAGAGGCCGGGTCGAGGAACGAGCAGTACTTC

abundance: few
d_gene: .
v_gene: TRBV29-1
j_gene: TRBJ1-1
CDR3aa: CSVEPVRAVAFF
CDR3nt: TGCAGCGTTGAACCGGTCCGGGCGGTGGCTTTCTTT

abundance: .
d_gene: .
v_gene: TRBV21-1
j_gene: TRBJ1-1
CDR3aa: CASSNTNTEAFF
CDR3nt: TGTGCCAGCAGCAATACGAACACTGAAGCTTTCTTT

abundance: .
d_gene: .
v_gene: TRBV11-2
j_gene: TRBJ2-3
CDR3aa: CASSLRTGSTDTQYF
CDR3nt: TGTGCCAGCAGCCTCCGGACTGGAAGCACAGATACGCAGTATTTT

abundance: .
d_gene: TRBD1
v_gene: TRBV11-3
j_gene: TRBJ2-5
CDR3aa: CASSLTGQGETQYF
CDR3nt: TGTGCCAGCAGTTTAACCGGACAGGGAGAGACCCAGTACTTC

abundance: .
d_gene: .
v_gene: TRBV5-1
j_gene: TRBJ1-6
CDR3aa: CASSPDASFSYNSPLHF
CDR3nt: TGCGCCAGCAGCCCCGATGCCTCTTTCTCCTATAATTCACCCCTCCACTTT

abundance: .
d_gene: .
v_gene: TRBV7-2
j_gene: TRBJ1-5
CDR3aa: CASSDTGTPQHF
CDR3nt: TGTGCCAGCAGCGACACAGGGACCCCCCAGCATTTT

abundance: few
d_gene: .
v_gene: TRBV27
j_gene: TRBJ2-3
CDR3aa: CASSLGGFTDTQYF
CDR3nt: TGTGCCAGCAGTTTGGGGGGATTCACAGATACGCAGTATTTT

abundance: .
d_gene: .
v_gene: TRBV15
j_gene: TRBJ1-1
CDR3aa: CATSGQMNTEAFF
CDR3nt: TGTGCCACCAGCGGACAGATGAACACTGAAGCTTTCTTT

abundance: .
d_gene: .
v_gene: TRBV21-1
j_gene: TRBJ1-2
CDR3aa: CASRPWDRGRNGYTF
CDR3nt: TGTGCCAGCAGACCCTGGGACAGGGGGAGAAATGGCTACACCTTC

abundance: .
d_gene: .
v_gene: TRBV30
j_gene: TRBJ1-3
CDR3aa: CAWSVVGAGNTIYF
CDR3nt: TGTGCCTGGAGTGTAGTAGGGGCTGGAAACACCATATATTTT

abundance: .
d_gene: .
v_gene: TRBV29-1
j_gene: TRBJ1-5
CDR3aa: CSALLGGSQPQHF
CDR3nt: TGCAGCGCTCTGTTAGGGGGTAGTCAGCCCCAGCATTTT

abundance: .
d_gene: .
v_gene: TRBV15
j_gene: TRBJ1-1
CDR3aa: CATSRRSGGNTEAFF
CDR3nt: TGTGCCACCAGCAGGAGGTCGGGAGGGAACACTGAAGCTTTCTTT

abundance: few
d_gene: .
v_gene: TRBV6-6
j_gene: TRBJ1-5
CDR3aa: CASSGPGFNQPQHF
CDR3nt: TGTGCCAGCAGTGGACCGGGGTTCAATCAGCCCCAGCATTTT

abundance: .
d_gene: TRBD1
v_gene: TRBV19
j_gene: TRBJ1-4
CDR3aa: CASSMTGDVEKLFF
CDR3nt: TGTGCCAGTAGTATGACAGGGGACGTTGAAAAACTGTTTTTT

abundance: .
d_gene: .
v_gene: TRBV7-9
j_gene: TRBJ2-1
CDR3aa: CASSLPGGEQFF
CDR3nt: TGTGCCAGCAGCTTACCGGGGGGCGAGCAGTTCTTC

abundance: .
d_gene: .
v_gene: TRBV5-5
j_gene: TRBJ2-6
CDR3aa: CASSPGGGHGAPGANVLTF
CDR3nt: TGTGCCAGCAGCCCTGGGGGTGGACATGGCGCACCTGGGGCCAACGTCCTGACTTTC

abundance: .
d_gene: TRBD1
v_gene: TRBV10-1
j_gene: TRBJ1-6
CDR3aa: CASREGQGLSPLHF
CDR3nt: TGCGCCAGCAGAGAGGGACAGGGCCTCTCACCCCTCCACTTT

abundance: .
d_gene: .
v_gene: TRBV10-3
j_gene: TRBJ2-6
CDR3aa: CATPRGPSSGANVLTF
CDR3nt: TGTGCCACCCCAAGAGGCCCCTCCTCTGGGGCCAACGTCCTGACTTTC

abundance: .
d_gene: .
v_gene: TRBV20-1
j_gene: TRBJ2-1
CDR3aa: CSATYNEQFF
CDR3nt: TGCAGTGCCACCTACAATGAGCAGTTCTTC

abundance: .
d_gene: .
v_gene: TRBV6-5
j_gene: TRBJ2-1
CDR3aa: CASSYSGGSYNEQFF
CDR3nt: TGTGCCAGCAGTTACTCAGGGGGCTCCTACAATGAGCAGTTCTTC

abundance: .
d_gene: TRBD1
v_gene: TRBV5-4
j_gene: TRBJ1-4
CDR3aa: CASSPAQGNNEKLFF
CDR3nt: TGCGCCAGCAGCCCTGCACAGGGGAACAATGAAAAACTGTTTTTT

abundance: .
d_gene: TRBD1
v_gene: TRBV27
j_gene: TRBJ2-2
CDR3aa: CASRNRGRGTGELFF
CDR3nt: TGTGCCAGCAGGAACAGGGGGCGAGGCACCGGGGAGCTGTTTTTT

abundance: few
d_gene: .
v_gene: TRBV19
j_gene: TRBJ2-2
CDR3aa: CASSLQLDSANTGELFF
CDR3nt: TGTGCCAGTAGCCTTCAACTGGACAGCGCGAACACCGGGGAGCTGTTTTTT

abundance: .
d_gene: TRBD1
v_gene: TRBV27
j_gene: TRBJ2-7
CDR3aa: CASSSAGQGPRPYEQYF
CDR3nt: TGTGCCAGCAGTTCTGCGGGACAGGGCCCTCGACCCTACGAGCAGTACTTC

abundance: .
d_gene: TRBD1
v_gene: TRBV5-1
j_gene: TRBJ1-2
CDR3aa: CASSPWDSQPAKGGYTF
CDR3nt: TGCGCCAGCAGCCCCTGGGACAGTCAGCCCGCGAAGGGTGGCTACACCTTC

abundance: .
d_gene: .
v_gene: TRBV6-1
j_gene: TRBJ1-1
CDR3aa: CASSENRNTEAFF
CDR3nt: TGTGCCAGCAGTGAAAACAGGAACACTGAAGCTTTCTTT

abundance: .
d_gene: .
v_gene: TRBV6-4
j_gene: TRBJ2-2
CDR3aa: CASSDSMGQNTGELFF
CDR3nt: TGTGCCAGCAGTGACTCGATGGGACAAAACACCGGGGAGCTGTTTTTT

abundance: .
d_gene: .
v_gene: TRBV5-4
j_gene: TRBJ1-3
CDR3aa: CASSLGQERSNTIYF
CDR3nt: TGCGCCAGCAGCTTGGGGCAGGAAAGGTCAAACACCATATATTTT

abundance: .
d_gene: .
v_gene: TRBV18
j_gene: TRBJ1-5
CDR3aa: CASSRNGNNNQPQHF
CDR3nt: TGTGCCAGCTCACGCAACGGGAATAACAATCAGCCCCAGCATTTT

abundance: .
d_gene: .
v_gene: TRBV5-1
j_gene: TRBJ2-3
CDR3aa: CASSPGGDKYPNTQYF
CDR3nt: TGCGCCAGCAGCCCCGGTGGAGACAAATACCCCAATACGCAGTATTTT

abundance: .
d_gene: .
v_gene: TRBV10-2
j_gene: TRBJ1-3
CDR3aa: CASSGRRDFTGNTIYF
CDR3nt: TGCGCCAGCAGTGGGCGCAGGGACTTTACTGGAAACACCATATATTTT

abundance: once
d_gene: TRBD1
v_gene: TRBV29-1
j_gene: TRBJ2-7
CDR3aa: CSARQGAYEQYF
CDR3nt: TGCAGCGCAAGACAGGGGGCCTACGAGCAGTACTTC

abundance: .
d_gene: .
v_gene: TRBV6-5
j_gene: TRBJ2-7
CDR3aa: CASSYSARTGEQYF
CDR3nt: TGTGCCAGCAGTTACTCGGCTAGGACTGGCGAGCAGTACTTC

abundance: few
d_gene: .
v_gene: TRBV10-1
j_gene: TRBJ2-7
CDR3aa: CASSPSQYEQYF
CDR3nt: TGCGCCAGCAGTCCCAGTCAGTACGAGCAGTACTTC

abundance: .
d_gene: .
v_gene: TRBV21-1
j_gene: TRBJ1-4
CDR3aa: CACTNSTGGCPRNPTNEKLFF
CDR3nt: TGTGCCTGCACCAACTCGACAGGGGGCTGTCCCCGAAACCCAACTAATGAAAAACTGTTTTTT

abundance: .
d_gene: .
v_gene: TRBV5-8
j_gene: TRBJ1-5
CDR3aa: CASSLSIRNGPQHF
CDR3nt: TGTGCCAGCAGCTTGTCTATTAGAAATGGGCCCCAGCATTTT

abundance: .
d_gene: .
v_gene: TRBV10-3
j_gene: TRBJ1-4
CDR3aa: CAISVGGNNEKLFF
CDR3nt: TGTGCCATCAGTGTGGGGGGTAATAATGAAAAACTGTTTTTT

abundance: .
d_gene: .
v_gene: TRBV7-2
j_gene: TRBJ2-2
CDR3aa: CASSSQGRGTGELFF
CDR3nt: TGTGCCAGCAGCTCCCAGGGCAGGGGCACCGGGGAGCTGTTTTTT

abundance: .
d_gene: .
v_gene: TRBV19
j_gene: TRBJ2-6
CDR3aa: CASSTRNWVADVLTF
CDR3nt: TGTGCCAGTAGTACACGGAACTGGGTGGCCGACGTCCTGACTTTC

abundance: .
d_gene: TRBD1
v_gene: TRBV4-3
j_gene: TRBJ1-4
CDR3aa: CASSQGGTGVEKLFF
CDR3nt: TGCGCCAGCAGCCAAGGAGGGACAGGAGTTGAAAAACTGTTTTTT

abundance: .
d_gene: .
v_gene: TRBV2
j_gene: TRBJ2-2
CDR3aa: CASRKEGELFF
CDR3nt: TGTGCCAGCAGGAAGGAGGGGGAGCTGTTTTTT

abundance: once
d_gene: .
v_gene: TRBV4-1
j_gene: TRBJ2-1
CDR3aa: CASSQETRAYGNEQFF
CDR3nt: TGCGCCAGCAGCCAAGAGACCAGGGCGTATGGCAATGAGCAGTTCTTC

abundance: .
d_gene: .
v_gene: TRBV4-2
j_gene: TRBJ1-2
CDR3aa: CASSSAGIDGYTF
CDR3nt: TGTGCCAGCAGCTCCGCAGGTATTGATGGCTACACCTTC

abundance: .
d_gene: .
v_gene: TRBV10-1
j_gene: TRBJ1-5
CDR3aa: CASSGEGSQPQHF
CDR3nt: TGCGCCAGCAGTGGGGAGGGGAGCCAGCCCCAGCATTTT

abundance: .
d_gene: .
v_gene: TRBV7-2
j_gene: TRBJ1-1
CDR3aa: CASSLAQGGTEAFF
CDR3nt: TGTGCCAGCAGCTTAGCGCAGGGAGGCACTGAAGCTTTCTTT

abundance: once
d_gene: .
v_gene: TRBV6-6
j_gene: TRBJ2-2
CDR3aa: CASSYQSQVTGELFF
CDR3nt: TGTGCCAGCAGTTACCAATCGCAGGTCACCGGGGAGCTGTTTTTT

abundance: few
d_gene: TRBD1
v_gene: TRBV7-2
j_gene: TRBJ2-2
CDR3aa: CASSLIGQGNTGELFF
CDR3nt: TGTGCCAGCAGTCTAATAGGACAGGGAAACACCGGGGAGCTGTTTTTT

abundance: .
d_gene: .
v_gene: TRBV6-1
j_gene: TRBJ1-1
CDR3aa: CASSEGLDRNTEAFF
CDR3nt: TGTGCCAGCAGTGAAGGACTCGACAGGAACACTGAAGCTTTCTTT

abundance: .
d_gene: TRBD1
v_gene: TRBV6-5
j_gene: TRBJ2-7
CDR3aa: CASRPTGRYEQYF
CDR3nt: TGTGCCAGCAGGCCGACAGGGCGCTACGAGCAGTACTTC

abundance: .
d_gene: .
v_gene: TRBV6-1
j_gene: TRBJ1-2
CDR3aa: CASSDEQGGDYGYTF
CDR3nt: TGTGCCAGCAGTGACGAACAGGGAGGTGACTATGGCTACACCTTC

abundance: few
d_gene: .
v_gene: TRBV7-2
j_gene: TRBJ2-1
CDR3aa: CASSFSLHNEQFF
CDR3nt: TGTGCCAGCAGCTTTTCGCTCCACAATGAGCAGTTCTTC